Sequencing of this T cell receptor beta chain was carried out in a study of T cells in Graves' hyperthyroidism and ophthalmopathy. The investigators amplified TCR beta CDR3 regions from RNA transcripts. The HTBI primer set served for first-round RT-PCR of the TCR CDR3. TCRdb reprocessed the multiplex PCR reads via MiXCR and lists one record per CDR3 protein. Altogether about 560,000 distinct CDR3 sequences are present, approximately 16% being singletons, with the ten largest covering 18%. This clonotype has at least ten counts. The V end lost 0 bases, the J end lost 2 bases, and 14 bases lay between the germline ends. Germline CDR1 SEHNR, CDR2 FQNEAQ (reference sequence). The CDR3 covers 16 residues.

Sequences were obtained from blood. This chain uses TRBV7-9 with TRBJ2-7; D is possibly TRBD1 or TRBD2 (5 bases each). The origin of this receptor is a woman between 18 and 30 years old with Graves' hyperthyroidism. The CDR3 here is CASSLAPGPHPYEQYF. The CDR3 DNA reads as TGTGCCAGCAGCTTAGCGCCGGGACCTCACCCCTACGAGCAGTACTTC. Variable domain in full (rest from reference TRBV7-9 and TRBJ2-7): DTGVSQNPRHKITKRGQNVTFRCDPISEHNRLYWYRQTLGQGPEFLTYFQNEAQLEKSRLLSDRFSAERPKGSFSTLEIQRTEQGDSAMYLCASSLAPGPHPYEQYFGPGTRLTVT.